Ten or more counts support the clone carrying this T cell receptor (beta chain). TCRdb used MiXCR to reprocess the PCR reads, holding one entry per CDR3 protein. The sample records under 800,000 distinct CDR3 sequences, around 25% being singletons. This entry comes from a study of molecular identifiers for immune sequencing clone quantification. Isolation of naive CD8 T cells was achieved by sorting on a CD8+CD4-CCR7+CD45RA+ phenotype. Looked up from germline, CDR1 is LGHNA and CDR2 is YSLEER. V lost 1 base and J 3 bases, leaving 13 bases between the germline ends. The length of the CDR3 is 15 residues.

The source is a human donor in good health. Some libraries in this study had Jurkat cell RNA spiked in. The chain joins TRBV4-3 to TRBJ2-7; D not certain. The sample taken for sequencing was naive CD8+ T cells from blood, with Jurkat cell RNA spiked in. Subset in this sample: FACS-sorted CD8+CD4-CCR7+CD45RA+ naive T cells. In DNA form, the CDR3 reads TGCGCCAGCAGCCAAGGTCTAGGGTTGTTCTACGAGCAGTACTTC. Translation: CASSQGLGLFYEQYF.